Described below is a single T cell receptor (beta chain) sequence and its context. Its antigen is currently unknown. Possible read error: a much larger clone is one base away. The data are from a study of T cells in Graves' hyperthyroidism and ophthalmopathy. General study findings and limits: Among thyroid clonotypes expanded above 0.001, most also appeared in blood.

Absence of ophthalmopathy progression within 18 months defined stable Graves' hyperthyroidism. A patient was excluded if there was uncontrolled infection, other autoimmune disease, pregnancy or lactation. Each 10 ml fresh peripheral blood draw supplied the PBMCs. RNA transcripts yielded amplified TCR beta CDR3 regions. HTBI primers were employed in a first-round RT-PCR of the TCR CDR3. From the multiplex PCR reads, TCRdb called clonotypes with MiXCR, one entry per CDR3 protein. This sample has about 700,000 distinct CDR3 sequences; 12% to 15% occur once, and the top ten carry 10% to 13%. The receptor's source is a woman aged 18 to 35 with Graves' hyperthyroidism. The sample consisted of blood.

CDR3 sequence: CANSQLVGGRIETQYF. As DNA, the CDR3 is TGTGCCAACAGCCAATTAGTTGGCGGGAGGATTGAGACCCAGTACTTC. V and J are TRBV3-1 and TRBJ2-5; 8 nucleotides line up with TRBD2. The CDR3 runs to 16 residues. CDR1 and CDR2 from the germline V gene are LGHDT and YNNKEL (reference sequence).